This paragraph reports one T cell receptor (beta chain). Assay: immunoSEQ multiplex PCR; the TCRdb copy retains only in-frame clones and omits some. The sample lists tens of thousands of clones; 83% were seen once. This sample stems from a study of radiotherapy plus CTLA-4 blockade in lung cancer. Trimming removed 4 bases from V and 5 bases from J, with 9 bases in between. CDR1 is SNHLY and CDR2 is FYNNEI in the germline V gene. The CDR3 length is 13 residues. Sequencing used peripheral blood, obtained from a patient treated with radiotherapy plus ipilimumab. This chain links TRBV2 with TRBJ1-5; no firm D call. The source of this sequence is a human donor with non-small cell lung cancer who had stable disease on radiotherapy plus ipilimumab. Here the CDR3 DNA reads TGTGCCAGCAGTGCCAGCGTCTATCAGCCCCAGCATTTT. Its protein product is CASSASVYQPQHF.